The 32 T cell receptor beta chains listed next were all sequenced from one sample in a study of cytomegalovirus exposure and HLA in healthy donors. Clones were read by immunoSEQ multiplex PCR, and TCRdb kept only the in-frame ones, dropping some. The table shows about 200,000 clones, with approximately 82% occurring only once. Sequences were obtained from PBMCs. These receptors all come from a woman aged 18-30 years in good health and CMV-seronegative.

This clone showed up just once. This chain links TRBV6-5 with TRBJ2-1; D not resolved. The CDR3 runs to 15 residues. V was clipped by 6 bases and J by 13 bases, with 25 bases between them. Germline V gene sequence: CDR1 MNHEY, CDR2 SVGAGI. As DNA, the CDR3 is TGTGCCAGCAGCCTAGGGTCCTCCGGTGGTAGGCAACAGTTCTTC. Residues: CASSLGSSGGRQQFF.

The gene calls are TRBV5-4 and TRBJ2-7, with a tentative D call TRBD2 (6 bases). V was trimmed by 4 bases and J by 5 bases, leaving 19 bases between them. The CDR3 totals 15 residues. Germline V gene lookup returns CDR1 SGHNT and CDR2 YYREEE (reference sequence). The CDR3 nucleotides read TGTGCCAGCAGCGGAGGGACTCTCCTAGGGAACGAGCAGTACTTC. Encoded protein: CASSGGTLLGNEQYF.

The CDR3 nucleotides are TGTGCCAGCAGCTGGGAGGGGAATGAGCAGTTCTTC. The encoded protein is CASSWEGNEQFF. V is TRBV13 and J is TRBJ2-1; the match to TRBD2 covers 7 bases. Looked up from germline, CDR1 is PRHDT and CDR2 is FYEKMQ (reference sequence). Losses at the gene ends were 4 bases for V and 7 bases for J; bases not matched to a gene: 1. The length of the CDR3 is 12 residues.

This chain uses TRBV11-3 with TRBJ2-6; D perhaps matches TRBD1 (6 bases). The ends were cut back, 5 bases at V and 4 bases at J, with 15 bases in the middle. This CDR3 spans 16 amino acids. Germline V gene lookup returns CDR1 SGHNT and CDR2 YENEEA. In nucleotides, the CDR3 is TGTGCCAGCAGCCGCTACAGGGAAGGGGGGGCCAACGTCCTGACTTTC. It specifies CASSRYREGGANVLTF.

The chain employs TRBV4-1 and TRBJ1-5, with D unresolved. Trimming left V 2 bases short and J 7 bases short, with 9 bases between. The length of the CDR3 is 13 residues. Germline V gives CDR1 MGHRA, CDR2 YSYEKL. This CDR3 is CASSQLMSQPQHF. The CDR3 DNA is TGCGCCAGCAGCCAACTGATGTCCCAGCCCCAGCATTTT.

This clone was seen only a few times. The chain combines TRBV27 with TRBJ2-7; no firm D call. The V gene's germline CDR1 is MNHEY and CDR2 SMNVEV (reference sequence). V lost 5 bases and J 1 base, leaving 18 bases between the germline ends. The CDR3 totals 16 residues. CDR3 residues: CASSHNSESISYEQYF. In nucleotides, the CDR3 is TGTGCCAGCAGTCACAACAGCGAGAGCATTTCCTACGAGCAGTACTTC.

The CDR3 bases are TGTGCCAGCAGGTTGGACAGGCGATTGAACACTGAAGCTTTCTTT. It translates to CASRLDRRLNTEAFF. This rearrangement joins TRBV6-5 to TRBJ1-1; 7 bases map to TRBD1. This CDR3 is 15 amino acids long. V gave up 6 bases and J gave up 0 bases; unmatched junction bases: 7. Germline V gene sequence: CDR1 MNHEY, CDR2 SVGAGI.

The sample holds one count of this clone. The CDR3 is CASSLFEKLFF. The CDR3 DNA is TGTGCCAGCAGCTTATTCGAGAAACTGTTTTTT. The V call is TRBV7-9, the J call TRBJ1-4; D call uncertain. Deletions cut 2 bases from V and 11 bases from J, with 6 bases between. The CDR3 runs to 11 residues. Germline CDR1 and CDR2: SEHNR and FQNEAQ (reference sequence).

CDR3 loop: CASRIIQGSGETQYF. The CDR3 coding sequence is TGTGCCAGCAGAATTATCCAGGGTTCTGGGGAGACCCAGTACTTC. The rearrangement links TRBV6-6 to TRBJ2-5; D may be TRBD1 (5 bases). Per the germline V gene, CDR1 is MNHNY and CDR2 is SVGAGI (reference sequence). This CDR3 is built from 15 residues. Between the trimmed V and J ends, which lost 6 bases and 5 bases, there was a span of 19 bases.

J is TRBJ2-1 and V is TRBV30, with a possible D match to TRBD2 (5 bases). V was trimmed by 1 base and J by 8 bases, leaving 12 bases between them. Germline assignment: CDR1 GTSNPN and CDR2 SVGIG (reference sequence). The CDR3 is 13 amino acids. DNA of the CDR3: TGTGCCTGGAGTGGGACTCGGTGGGATGAGCAGTTCTTC. It codes for CAWSGTRWDEQFF.

The chain uses TRBV5-1 and TRBJ1-3; possible D gene TRBD1, 6 bases. The CDR3 has 15 residues. Trimming took 0 bases from V and 4 from J, leaving 11 bases between them. CDR1 is SGHRS and CDR2 is YFSETQ in the germline V gene. CDR3 protein: CASSLDRVDGNTIYF. The CDR3 bases are TGCGCCAGCAGCTTGGACAGGGTGGACGGAAACACCATATATTTT.

The CDR3 nucleotides are TGCGCCAGCAGCCGCCTGGGCGGCACTGAAGCTTTCTTT. Residues: CASSRLGGTEAFF. V usage is TRBV5-1 and J usage is TRBJ1-1, with no clear D. Germline V gene data show CDR1 as SGHRS and CDR2 as YFSETQ. CDR3 length: 13 residues. Deletions cut 4 bases from V and 4 bases from J, with 11 bases between. The full variable domain, completed using reference TRBV5-1 and TRBJ1-1, is KAGVTQTPRYLIKTRGQQVTLSCSPISGHRSVSWYQQTPGQGLQFLFEYFSETQRNKGNFPGRFSGRQFSNSRSEMNVSTLELGDSALYLCASSRLGGTEAFFGQGTRLTVV.

The chain recombines TRBV18 with TRBJ1-1, with D possibly being TRBD1 (6 bases). The V gene lost 3 bases and the J gene lost 1 base, with 12 bases spanning the gap. The CDR3 is 15 residues long. CDR1 KGHSH and CDR2 LQKENI come from the germline V gene. The CDR3 loop reads CASSPQKGGNTEAFF. CDR3 nucleotides: TGTGCCAGCTCACCGCAGAAAGGGGGGAACACTGAAGCTTTCTTT.

As concerns this clone: Just one base apart from a much larger clone, this may be a read error. This chain connects TRBV11-2 to TRBJ1-2, with 7 bases aligning to TRBD1. CDR3 length: 12 residues. J was trimmed by 4 bases and V by 5 bases; bases with no gene match: 1. Germline V gene data show CDR1 as SGHAT and CDR2 as FQNNGV. CDR3 loop: CASSRDSYGYTF. CDR3 sequence (DNA): TGTGCCAGCAGCCGGGACAGCTATGGCTACACCTTC.

This clone was observed a handful of times. The chain combines TRBV5-1 with TRBJ1-2; D not resolved. CDR1 SGHRS and CDR2 YFSETQ come from the germline V gene. The V end was cut by 4 bases, the J end by 2 bases, with 18 bases between. The CDR3 length is 16 residues. Here the CDR3 reads CASSRVGRQANYGYTF. The DNA of the CDR3 is TGCGCCAGCAGCCGGGTTGGGCGGCAAGCAAACTATGGCTACACCTTC.

This clone was counted a single time. The J gene is TRBJ1-1, the V gene TRBV5-1; 7 bases agree with TRBD1. The CDR3 sequence is 12 residues long. Germline trimming cut 4 bases from V and 11 bases from J; bases unmatched to any gene: 8. CDR1 SGHRS and CDR2 YFSETQ come from the germline V gene. This chain's CDR3 is CASSGGQDRAFF. In DNA form, the CDR3 reads TGCGCCAGCAGCGGCGGACAGGACCGTGCTTTCTTT.

The rearrangement joins TRBV5-1 to TRBJ2-7; 8 bases agree with TRBD1. V gave up 2 bases and J gave up 3 bases; unmatched junction bases: 7. This CDR3 has 15 residues. CDR1 is SGHRS, CDR2 YFSETQ, per germline. CDR3 nucleotide sequence: TGCGCCAGCAGCTTACGGACAGGGATGGGCTACGAGCAGTACTTC. This gives the protein CASSLRTGMGYEQYF.

The chain combines TRBV5-1 with TRBJ2-2; no reliable D call. The CDR3 has 15 amino acids. CDR1 is SGHRS and CDR2 is YFSETQ in the germline V gene. Trimming left V 2 bases short and J 1 base short, with 9 bases between. The CDR3: CASSLGDWNTGELFF. The DNA of the CDR3 is TGCGCCAGCAGCTTAGGCGATTGGAACACCGGGGAGCTGTTTTTT.

This clone was counted a few times. The chain recombines TRBV7-9 with TRBJ1-4; D is uncertain. The V and J ends lost 1 base and 5 bases respectively, with 14 bases between them. CDR3 length: 16 amino acids. The germline V gene encodes CDR1 SEHNR and CDR2 FQNEAQ (reference sequence). CDR3 DNA: TGTGCCAGCAGCTTAGGCGGGGTTGGGATGAATGAAAAACTGTTTTTT. It yields the protein CASSLGGVGMNEKLFF.

This chain joins TRBV9 and TRBJ1-2; D perhaps matches TRBD1 (5 bases). In germline, CDR1 is SGDLS, CDR2 YYNGEE. The CDR3 consists of 18 residues. V gave up 2 bases and J gave up 0 bases, with 20 bases separating them. For the CDR3, the DNA is TGTGCCAGCAGCGTGTCCGGGACTTACAACTCCCCTAACTATGGCTACACCTTC. Protein product: CASSVSGTYNSPNYGYTF.

The J gene is TRBJ1-2, the V gene TRBV5-1; D is unclear. The CDR3 totals 16 residues. Deletions cut 0 bases from V and 5 bases from J, with 17 bases between. The germline gives CDR1 SGHRS, CDR2 YFSETQ. The DNA of the CDR3 is TGCGCCAGCAGCTTGGGGCAGGACCCCCCCCGGTATGGCTACACCTTC. This gives the protein CASSLGQDPPRYGYTF.

In nucleotides, the CDR3 is TGCAGCGTCAAGCACAGGGGAGCCGGGGAGCTGTTTTTT. Its protein product is CSVKHRGAGELFF. The genes are TRBV29-1 and TRBJ2-2; TRBD1 matches 7 bases. With V trimmed by 6 bases and J by 6 bases, 7 bases remained unmatched. The V gene's germline CDR1 is SQVTM and CDR2 ANQGSEA. This CDR3 comprises 13 residues.

The chain links TRBV7-8 to TRBJ2-1; 10 bases fit TRBD2. The junction had 8 bases not matched to a gene; V was cut back by 6 bases and J by 6 bases. Germline V gene lookup returns CDR1 SGHVS and CDR2 FQNEAQ. The CDR3 contains 15 residues. This CDR3 reads CASRTLAGIGNEQFF. In nucleotides, the CDR3 is TGTGCCAGCAGGACACTAGCGGGGATTGGCAATGAGCAGTTCTTC.

The chain recombines TRBV9 with TRBJ1-3; weak D call: TRBD1 (6 bases). Germline CDR1 reads SGDLS; CDR2 reads YYNGEE. With 5 bases removed from V and 0 bases from J, the gap between germline ends came to 12 bases. CDR3 length equals 15 residues. DNA for the CDR3: TGTGCCAGCAGTGCACAGGGTGCCTCTGGAAACACCATATATTTT. Its protein product is CASSAQGASGNTIYF.

V and J are TRBV6-5 and TRBJ1-1; no firm D call. This CDR3 is 13 amino acids long. Germline V lookup: CDR1 MNHEY, CDR2 SVGAGI. Trimming shortened V by 0 bases and J by 4 bases, and 6 bases separated the two germline ends. CDR3 bases: TGTGCCAGCAGTTACTCGAGGTTCACTGAAGCTTTCTTT. It codes for CASSYSRFTEAFF.

Only a few counts were recorded for this clone. V is TRBV2 and J is TRBJ1-3; possible D gene TRBD1, 6 bases. V lost 2 bases and J 8 bases, leaving 13 bases between the germline ends. The CDR3 length is 14 residues. Germline-derived CDR1 and CDR2 are SNHLY and FYNNEI. The CDR3 DNA is TGTGCCAGCAGTGAACGGACAGTGGTTGACACCATATATTTT. It translates to CASSERTVVDTIYF.

This clone appeared a few times. The chain uses TRBV5-4 and TRBJ1-2; no firm D call. This CDR3 spans 13 amino acids. The germline V gene encodes CDR1 SGHNT and CDR2 YYREEE (reference sequence). V was cut by 2 bases and J by 8 bases, with 13 bases left in between. The CDR3 region is CASSFPGLLGYTF. CDR3 bases: TGTGCCAGCAGCTTCCCAGGCTTGTTGGGCTACACCTTC.

The gene calls are TRBV5-4 and TRBJ2-4; a possible D gene is TRBD2 (6 bases). V was trimmed by 4 bases and J by 6 bases, leaving 17 bases between them. CDR3 size: 15 residues. Germline values: CDR1 SGHNT, CDR2 YYREEE (reference sequence). The CDR3 loop reads CASSPEAGTLNIQYF. The CDR3 nucleotides read TGTGCCAGCAGCCCGGAGGCGGGGACCTTAAACATTCAGTACTTC.

This chain connects TRBV9 to TRBJ2-3; 8 positions match TRBD1. Per germline, CDR1 SGDLS and CDR2 YYNGEE. Trimming at V came to 6 bases and at J to 0 bases, leaving 6 bases not matched to a gene. This CDR3 contains 15 residues. CDR3 loop: CASTGTGGSTDTQYF. In DNA, the CDR3 is TGTGCCAGCACCGGGACAGGAGGCAGCACAGATACGCAGTATTTT. Using reference TRBV9 and TRBJ2-3 for the parts outside the CDR3, the full variable domain is DSGVTQTPKHLITATGQRVTLRCSPRSGDLSVYWYQQSLDQGLQFLIQYYNGEERAKGNILERFSAQQFPDLHSELNLSSLELGDSALYFCASTGTGGSTDTQYFGPGTRLTVL.

The chain carries TRBV30 and TRBJ1-2; TRBD1 aligns across 12 bases. This CDR3 is 18 amino acids long. V lost 2 bases, J lost 5 bases, and 15 bases stayed unmatched. The germline V gene has CDR1 GTSNPN and CDR2 SVGIG (reference sequence). The CDR3 reads CAWSRNTGTGGQGYGYTF. The DNA for the CDR3 is TGTGCCTGGAGTCGCAATACCGGGACAGGGGGCCAGGGTTATGGCTACACCTTC.

This clone was detected a few times. This rearrangement joins TRBV2 to TRBJ1-4; no reliable D call. The germline gives CDR1 SNHLY, CDR2 FYNNEI. This CDR3 is built from 11 residues. Trimming cost V 6 bases and J 14 bases, with 13 bases left between them. The CDR3, as DNA: TGTGCCAGCAGGACACCAACGCAGCTGTTTTTT. This encodes CASRTPTQLFF. The whole variable domain, filled in from reference TRBV2 and TRBJ1-4, reads EPEVTQTPSHQVTQMGQEVILRCVPISNHLYFYWYRQILGQKVEFLVSFYNNEISEKSEIFDDQFSVERPDGSNFTLKIRSTKLEDSAMYFCASRTPTQLFFGSGTQLSVL.

This clone was counted between two and nine times. The chain has TRBV4-1 and TRBJ2-7; TRBD2 matches at 13 bases. V shed 1 base, J shed 5 bases, and the junction held 5 bases outside the gene matches. Germline V lookup: CDR1 MGHRA, CDR2 YSYEKL. This CDR3 contains 16 residues. CDR3 sequence: CASSQGPGTSGNEQYF. As DNA, the CDR3 is TGCGCCAGCAGCCAAGGCCCCGGGACTAGCGGGAACGAGCAGTACTTC.